The 25 T cell receptor beta chains below were found in one sample sequenced in a study of T cell responses to AZD1222 COVID-19 vaccine. TCRdb's copy holds only in-frame clones and misses some; the assay was immunoSEQ multiplex PCR. The data contain tens of thousands of clones, approximately 83% of them singletons. Sequenced here: peripheral blood, sampled 28 days after the second AZD1222 dose. These receptors were taken from an adult who received the AZD1222 COVID-19 vaccine.

CDR3 nucleotide sequence: TGCGCCAGCAGTCACAGGGACAGGGAGGCAGGTGAAAAACTGTTTTTT. It specifies CASSHRDREAGEKLFF. This sequence joins TRBV23-1 and TRBJ1-4; TRBD1 agrees at 9 bases. TRBV23-1 falls under the ORF class, with uncertain function. This CDR3 has 16 amino acids. After removal of 3 bases from V and 7 bases from J, the junction contained 9 bases not matched to a gene.

The chain links TRBV27 to TRBJ2-7; 7 bases fit TRBD2. This CDR3 is built from 15 residues. CDR1 MNHEY and CDR2 SMNVEV come from the germline V gene (reference sequence). J lost 3 bases, V lost 5 bases, and 10 bases had no gene match. CDR3 in amino acids: CASSPLAGSGYEQYF. The DNA of the CDR3 is TGTGCCAGCAGTCCATTAGCGGGTTCGGGCTACGAGCAGTACTTC.

J is TRBJ2-3 and V is TRBV27, with 9 bases lining up with TRBD1. CDR1 and CDR2 from the germline V gene are MNHEY and SMNVEV (reference sequence). The CDR3 has 18 residues. Trimming removed 3 bases from V and 4 bases from J; junction bases left unmatched: 14. CDR3 residues: CASSLRAPGQGGPDTQYF. DNA of the CDR3: TGTGCCAGCAGTTTGAGGGCCCCGGGACAGGGCGGCCCAGATACGCAGTATTTT.

The chain combines TRBV5-1 with TRBJ2-3, with TRBD2 matching over 14 bases. CDR3 length equals 17 residues. CDR1 is SGHRS, CDR2 YFSETQ, per germline. Unmatched junction bases numbered 5, after V lost 3 bases and J lost 2 bases. Here the CDR3 reads CASSSGLAGGYTDTQYF. The CDR3 bases are TGCGCCAGCAGCTCCGGACTAGCGGGGGGATACACAGATACGCAGTATTTT.

The V and J genes are TRBV27 and TRBJ1-1, with D unclear. This CDR3 is built from 13 residues. Trimming cost V 3 bases and J 1 base, with 6 bases left between them. CDR1 MNHEY and CDR2 SMNVEV come from the germline V gene (reference sequence). This CDR3 is CASSLLQNTEAFF. CDR3 DNA sequence: TGTGCCAGCAGTTTGCTCCAGAACACTGAAGCTTTCTTT.

This chain joins TRBV7-3 and TRBJ2-3; 12 bases match TRBD2. This CDR3 region has 15 residues. Trimming took 5 bases from V and 0 from J; bases not matched to a gene: 0. Germline V gives CDR1 SGHTA, CDR2 FQGTGA. In DNA, the CDR3 is TGTGCCAGCAGCCTAGCGGGGGGGAGCACAGATACGCAGTATTTT. It is translated as CASSLAGGSTDTQYF. The full variable domain, in which reference TRBV7-3 and TRBJ2-3 provide the parts outside the CDR3, is GAGVSQTPSNKVTEKGKYVELRCDPISGHTALYWYRQSLGQGPEFLIYFQGTGAADDSGLPNDRFFAVRPEGSVSTLKIQRTERGDSAVYLCASSLAGGSTDTQYFGPGTRLTVL.

The gene calls are TRBV5-4 and TRBJ2-1; 9 bases align to TRBD2. V lost 0 bases and J lost 6; bases outside the gene matches: 10. CDR3 size: 17 residues. Germline V lookup: CDR1 SGHNT, CDR2 YYREEE (reference sequence). The CDR3 loop reads CASSLAGGGAWGNEQFF. The CDR3 DNA reads TGTGCCAGCAGCTTGGCCGGCGGGGGGGCCTGGGGCAATGAGCAGTTCTTC.

The chain uses TRBV10-3 and TRBJ2-1, with D uncertain. Germline V lookup: CDR1 ENHRY, CDR2 SYGVKD. This CDR3 contains 11 residues. The ends were cut back, 10 bases at V and 8 bases at J, with 12 bases in the middle. The DNA for the CDR3 is TGTGCCACTCAGCGTGGGGATGAGCAGTTCTTC. Its translation: CATQRGDEQFF.

V and J are TRBV5-5 and TRBJ1-3; no reliable D call. Germline CDR1 SGHKS, CDR2 YYEKEE (reference sequence). The CDR3 runs 15 residues. With 1 base removed from V and 2 bases from J, the gap between germline ends came to 10 bases. CDR3 nucleotide sequence: TGTGCCAGCAGCTTGCTCGGCCTACCTGGAAACACCATATATTTT. This gives the protein CASSLLGLPGNTIYF.

This clone was seen once. The V call is TRBV28, the J call TRBJ1-3; D is perhaps TRBD1 (5 bases). With 5 bases removed from V and 5 bases from J, the gap between germline ends came to 13 bases. CDR3 length: 14 amino acids. Germline loops: CDR1 MDHEN, CDR2 SYDVKM. The DNA of the CDR3 is TGTGCCAGCAGTACATACCAGGGACGAAACACCATATATTTT. Translation gives CASSTYQGRNTIYF.

The J gene is TRBJ2-7, the V gene TRBV11-2, with 10 bases aligning to TRBD1. CDR1 SGHAT and CDR2 FQNNGV come from the germline V gene. This CDR3 is 14 amino acids long. V trimming: 4 bases; J trimming: 2 bases; junction bases outside the gene matches: 2. The CDR3 reads CASSSGTGAYEQYF. The CDR3 DNA reads TGTGCCAGCAGCTCCGGGACAGGGGCCTACGAGCAGTACTTC.

The chain joins TRBV29-1 to TRBJ2-3, with D possibly being TRBD1 (5 bases). Germline CDR1 and CDR2: SQVTM and ANQGSEA. V was shortened by 1 base and J by 1 base, with 15 bases between the two germline ends. The CDR3 sequence is 16 residues long. The CDR3 bases are TGCAGCGTTGAAGCAGGGCTGGAGCGTGGCACAGATACGCAGTATTTT. It is translated as CSVEAGLERGTDTQYF.

This clone has just a few counts. This chain uses TRBV4-2 with TRBJ1-4; 7 positions agree with TRBD1. CDR1 is LGHNA and CDR2 is YNFKEQ in the germline V gene. V trimming: 4 bases; J trimming: 6 bases; junction bases outside the gene matches: 8. The CDR3 length is 15 residues. The CDR3 bases are TGTGCCAGCAGCCCCCGACATCAGGGGGATGAAAAACTGTTTTTT. This gives the protein CASSPRHQGDEKLFF.

V usage is TRBV5-1 and J usage is TRBJ1-6; 9 bases match TRBD1. The V gene end was trimmed by 5 bases and the J gene end by 7 bases; junction bases not matched to a gene: 10. The CDR3 extends over 16 amino acids. Per germline, CDR1 SGHRS and CDR2 YFSETQ. As DNA, the CDR3 is TGCGCCAGCAGTCCCGGGACAGGGAGTACCAATTCACCCCTCCACTTT. Translated, it gives CASSPGTGSTNSPLHF.

The rearrangement joins TRBV4-2 to TRBJ1-3; TRBD1 might be the D (5 bases). CDR3 length equals 13 residues. The V end was cut by 1 base, the J end by 10 bases, with 11 bases between. Germline V CDR1 and CDR2: LGHNA, YNFKEQ. The CDR3 sequence is CASSQGRQGTIYF. The CDR3 DNA sequence: TGTGCCAGCAGCCAAGGGAGGCAGGGAACCATATATTTT.

The genes are TRBV7-9 and TRBJ2-1; 8 nucleotides agree with TRBD1. With V trimmed by 5 bases and J by 3 bases, 9 bases remained unmatched. Germline CDR1 SEHNR, CDR2 FQNEAQ (reference sequence). The CDR3 runs to 16 residues. The CDR3 DNA sequence: TGTGCCAGCAGCCCATCCGACAGGGGACGCTACAATGAGCAGTTCTTC. Encoded protein: CASSPSDRGRYNEQFF.

The chain links TRBV27 to TRBJ2-2, with D perhaps matching TRBD2 (5 bases). Looked up from germline, CDR1 is MNHEY and CDR2 is SMNVEV (reference sequence). Trimming took off 8 bases at V and 0 bases at J, with 13 bases between the two ends. This CDR3 comprises 15 residues. The CDR3 DNA reads as TGTGCCAGCTGTCCGCGGGTATCGAACACCGGGGAGCTGTTTTTT. Its translation is CASCPRVSNTGELFF.

The V and J genes are TRBV28 and TRBJ2-6; D uncertain. CDR1 MDHEN and CDR2 SYDVKM come from the germline V gene. CDR3 size: 16 residues. The V gene lost 6 bases and the J gene lost 0 bases, with 12 bases spanning the gap. The CDR3 protein is CASSPTPNSGANVLTF. CDR3 in DNA: TGTGCCAGCAGCCCGACCCCAAACTCTGGGGCCAACGTCCTGACTTTC.

This rearrangement joins TRBV18 to TRBJ2-2, with D possibly being TRBD1 or TRBD2 (5 bases each). Germline V lookup: CDR1 KGHSH, CDR2 LQKENI. This CDR3 is built from 14 residues. Trimming pared 1 base from V and 6 bases from J, leaving 9 bases between. CDR3 in DNA: TGTGCCAGCTCACCACTTAGGGACGCCGGGGAGCTGTTTTTT. Amino acids: CASSPLRDAGELFF.

This chain uses TRBV7-8 with TRBJ2-3; 8 bases match TRBD2. The CDR3 runs to 15 residues. V lost 5 bases, J lost 5 bases, and 9 bases stayed unmatched. The germline V gene has CDR1 SGHVS and CDR2 FQNEAQ. The CDR3 here is CASSPGLANVDTQYF. CDR3 nucleotide sequence: TGTGCCAGCAGCCCAGGACTAGCTAACGTAGATACGCAGTATTTT.

V and J are TRBV7-9 and TRBJ1-6; D possibly corresponds to TRBD1 (5 bases). The ends were cut back, 1 base at V and 7 bases at J, with 8 bases in the middle. CDR3 length: 14 amino acids. Germline V gives CDR1 SEHNR, CDR2 FQNEAQ (reference sequence). The CDR3, as DNA: TGTGCCAGCAGCTTAGGCAGGGTAAATTCACCCCTCCACTTT. Its protein is CASSLGRVNSPLHF.

The rearrangement links TRBV7-2 to TRBJ1-2; no reliable D call. The CDR3 runs to 13 residues. Between the trimmed V and J ends, which lost 6 bases and 7 bases, there was a span of 15 bases. Germline V gene lookup returns CDR1 SGHTA and CDR2 FQGNSA. The CDR3 spells CASRDPGRPGYTF. The CDR3 DNA is TGTGCCAGCAGAGACCCGGGGAGGCCTGGCTACACCTTC.

This chain links TRBV19 with TRBJ2-1, with TRBD2 matching over 10 bases. This CDR3 comprises 16 residues. The ends lost 6 bases at V and 2 bases at J; junction bases unmatched: 7. Germline V CDR1 and CDR2: LNHDA, SQIVND (reference sequence). CDR3 residues: CASRPQRGGAYNEQFF. CDR3 in DNA: TGTGCCAGTAGACCGCAGCGGGGGGGCGCCTACAATGAGCAGTTCTTC.

The chain couples TRBV7-3 to TRBJ2-4, with TRBD2 matching over 13 bases. Trimming took 3 bases from V and 6 from J; bases not matched to a gene: 23. Germline CDR1 is SGHTA and CDR2 is FQGTGA. The CDR3 is 22 amino acids. Here the CDR3 reads CASSLGLAGSRGRDPLGNIQYF. CDR3 nucleotides: TGTGCCAGCAGCTTGGGACTAGCGGGGAGCCGAGGACGGGATCCCTTGGGAAACATTCAGTACTTC.

Written as DNA, the CDR3 is TGTGCCAGCAGCTTGGGCGACAGACCTATGGGGACTGAAGCTTTCTTT. Its protein is CASSLGDRPMGTEAFF. The chain is built from TRBV5-5 and TRBJ1-1, with D possibly matching TRBD1 (5 bases). This CDR3 spans 16 amino acids. The V end lost 0 bases, the J end lost 5 bases, and 17 bases lay between the germline ends. In germline, CDR1 is SGHKS, CDR2 YYEKEE (reference sequence).